This T cell receptor (beta chain) was sequenced for a study of cytomegalovirus exposure and HLA in healthy donors. Whole-study findings and limits: Accounts indicate the classifier identified cytomegalovirus status with strong specificity and sensitivity.

13 Jbeta primers and 60 Vbeta primers were used for the PCR. The method was immunoSEQ multiplex PCR; TCRdb's version includes in-frame clones alone and lacks a portion of them. Among nearly 110,000 clones listed, 76% were seen once. Concerning this clone: Antigen unknown.

This clonotype was sampled from a man aged 18 to 29 in good health and CMV-seronegative. Sequenced: PBMCs.

The CDR3 DNA sequence: TGTGCCAGCAGCGTTTTTACAGGGGGAGCGACCGGGGAGCTGTTTTTT. Protein product: CASSVFTGGATGELFF. This rearrangement joins TRBV9 to TRBJ2-2; 8 bases fit TRBD1. V trimming: 2 bases; J trimming: 5 bases; junction bases outside the gene matches: 8. CDR1 is SGDLS and CDR2 is YYNGEE in the germline V gene. This CDR3 has 16 residues.